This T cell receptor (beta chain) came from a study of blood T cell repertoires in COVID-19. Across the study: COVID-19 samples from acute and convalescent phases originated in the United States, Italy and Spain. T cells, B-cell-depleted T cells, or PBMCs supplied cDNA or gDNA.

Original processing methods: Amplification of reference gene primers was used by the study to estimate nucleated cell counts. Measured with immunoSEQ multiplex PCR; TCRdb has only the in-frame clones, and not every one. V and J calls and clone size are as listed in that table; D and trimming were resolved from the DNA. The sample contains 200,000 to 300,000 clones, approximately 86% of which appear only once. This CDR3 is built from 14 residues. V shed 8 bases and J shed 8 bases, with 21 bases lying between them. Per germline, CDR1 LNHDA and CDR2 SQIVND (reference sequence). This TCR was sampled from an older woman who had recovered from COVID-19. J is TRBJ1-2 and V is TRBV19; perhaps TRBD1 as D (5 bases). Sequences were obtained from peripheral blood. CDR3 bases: TGTGCCAGTCTTCAGGGCCCGCAAGTTTGGGGCTACACCTTC. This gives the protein CASLQGPQVWGYTF.